The clone carrying this T cell receptor (beta chain) was seen a few times. This CDR3 contains 14 residues. Germline lookup yields CDR1 SGHNT and CDR2 YENEEA. V dropped 5 bases and J dropped 5 bases, with 13 bases sitting between them. The sample is drawn from a study of preoperative IRX-2 immunotherapy in early breast cancer. Indicated treatment: preoperative locoregional IRX-2 cytokine immunotherapy. This phase Ib study tested locoregional IRX-2 cytokine immunotherapy given before surgery. Assay used: immunoSEQ multiplex PCR; TCRdb lists only in-frame clones, some missing. The sample holds roughly 93,000 clones, approximately 90% seen once.

The genes are TRBV11-3 and TRBJ2-1, with TRBD2 as a possible D gene (6 bases). The starting material was tumor tissue, obtained after IRX-2 immunotherapy. The sequence came from a human donor with breast cancer. The CDR3 region is CASSPGLENNEQFF. The CDR3 bases are TGTGCCAGCAGCCCGGGACTTGAAAACAATGAGCAGTTCTTC.